This entry describes one TCR beta chain. This clonotype turned up a few times. Its antigen is unknown. Base qualities are not at hand, and no much larger clone is one base apart. The data belong to a study of T cell repertoires in cytomegalovirus infection (dated by TCRdb to between 2018 and 2021). Some background on the complete study: Alongside well-studied HLA-B-restricted epitopes, the peptide stimulations were aimed at recently identified HLA-C-restricted CMV epitopes, whose presentation resists viral immunomodulation. The HLA type of each donor mattered for the analysis, because public TCR beta signatures pointed to carriage of CMV infection along with the matching HLA type. Overall study outcomes, separate from this receptor: The ex vivo response was dominated by HLA-C-restricted CMV-specific TCR beta clonotypes, and the single most frequent clonotype in two of eight donors was supplied by these HLA-C-restricted clonotypes. In both this cohort and an independent cohort of 350 or so donors, the cumulative frequency of public TCR beta family members distinguished carriers of CMV infection plus the relevant HLA type.

The listed sequencing device is Illumina HiSeq 1500. TCRdb's own reprocessing of the public reads used fastp at Q25 and MiXCR and kept productive beta chains. Entries that share a CDR3 protein sequence are merged under the most common genes and DNA. The table for this sample lists 600,000 to 700,000 distinct CDR3 sequences; around a third of them were counted only once. The leading ten clones occupy roughly 18% of the sample. The sample's treatment or condition label, decoded: in vitro stimulation with specific CMV peptide epitopes to enrich CMV-specific T cells. The junction carries 11 bases between V and J, which are trimmed by 2 bases and 7 bases respectively. From the cysteine up to the phenylalanine, the CDR3 has a length of 13 residues. The only DNA kept is the CDR3, 39 bases in frame from the first base.

The receptor was derived from a human donor in good health (CMV status not recorded). Some clones in this sample may be carry-over from other donors' samples. The chain couples TRBV12-3 or TRBV12-4 to TRBJ2-5; TRBD2 is a possible D gene, resting on 5 matching bases. The sample consisted of cultured PBMCs, taken from culture after CMV antigen stimulation. In nucleotides, the sequence is TGTGCCAGCAGTTTATGGGAGAAGGGGACCCAGTACTTC. This sequence encodes CASSLWEKGTQYF.